What follows describes a single T cell receptor beta chain. What it binds is unknown. A much larger clone differs from this one at a single base, so this may be a read error. The data stem from a study of identical twins. The CDR3 is 15 residues long. V trimming: 4 bases; J trimming: 4 bases; junction bases outside the gene matches: 8. Looked up from germline, CDR1 is SGHRS and CDR2 is YFSETQ. Overall study results and limits: The abundant beta clonotypes from cord blood had fewer insertions, and memory repertoires had none of this.

cDNA molecules carried unique molecular identifiers, and template switching added a universal primer site. TCRdb recomputed calls from the 5' RACE reads with MiXCR, one row per CDR3 protein. The sample lists under 900,000 distinct CDR3 sequences; roughly an eighth were seen once. These data were likewise used in another study, on yellow fever vaccine responses in identical twins.

This TCR came from a woman younger than 35 in good health. Source material: PBMCs. This sequence joins TRBV5-1 and TRBJ2-5, with 9 bases identical to TRBD1. The CDR3 region is CASSQGQGLVETQYF. As DNA, the CDR3 is TGCGCCAGCAGCCAGGGACAGGGCTTGGTAGAGACCCAGTACTTC.